A selection of T cell receptor beta chains follows, all from one sample in a study of blood T cells in healthy people across ages. TCRdb re-analysed the 5' RACE reads in MiXCR, keeping a single row per CDR3 protein. The table lists 850,000 to 1,300,000 distinct CDR3 sequences, 40% to 50% of them singletons. The specimen was blood. These receptors came from a woman aged 60-75 years in good health. CDR3s include the opening cysteine and the closing phenylalanine or tryptophan. Each record gives: J gene, CDR3 length, V gene, CDR3 protein.

j_call: TRBJ1-1
cdr3_length: 14
v_call: TRBV25-1
cdr3_aa: CASSASGEGTEAFF

j_call: TRBJ1-2
cdr3_length: 12
v_call: TRBV12-3/TRBV12-4
cdr3_aa: CASSFEGFSYTF

j_call: TRBJ2-5
cdr3_length: 15
v_call: TRBV7-6
cdr3_aa: CASSSIQGARKTQYF

j_call: TRBJ2-1
cdr3_length: 16
v_call: TRBV20-1
cdr3_aa: CSARSTGLAGANEQFF

j_call: TRBJ1-4
cdr3_length: 13
v_call: TRBV6-2/TRBV6-3
cdr3_aa: CASRSTEDEKLFF

j_call: TRBJ2-5
cdr3_length: 16
v_call: TRBV11-2
cdr3_aa: CASSPQRGLYQETQYF

j_call: TRBJ2-7
cdr3_length: 11
v_call: TRBV19
cdr3_aa: CASSRDHEQYF

j_call: TRBJ1-4
cdr3_length: 14
v_call: TRBV20-1
cdr3_aa: CSARLARANEKLFF

j_call: TRBJ2-7
cdr3_length: 13
v_call: TRBV5-4
cdr3_aa: CASSLEQISEQYF

j_call: TRBJ1-1
cdr3_length: 14
v_call: TRBV7-3
cdr3_aa: CASSSPGDGTEAFF

j_call: TRBJ2-7
cdr3_length: 16
v_call: TRBV6-4
cdr3_aa: CTSNRTLAEETYEQYF

j_call: TRBJ2-3
cdr3_length: 19
v_call: TRBV7-8
cdr3_aa: CASSLVKGLAGDTRDTQYF

j_call: TRBJ2-4
cdr3_length: 17
v_call: TRBV20-1
cdr3_aa: CSATRPRTGLSKNIQYF

j_call: TRBJ1-5
cdr3_length: 18
v_call: TRBV20-1
cdr3_aa: CSARGSSDRTFSNQPQHF

j_call: TRBJ2-2
cdr3_length: 18
v_call: TRBV7-9
cdr3_aa: CASSQKPSPGQSTGELFF

j_call: TRBJ2-7
cdr3_length: 14
v_call: TRBV12-3/TRBV12-4
cdr3_aa: CASTSGSGVYEQYF

j_call: TRBJ1-1
cdr3_length: 15
v_call: TRBV30
cdr3_aa: CAWSVLGTMNTEAFF

j_call: TRBJ2-3
cdr3_length: 17
v_call: TRBV20-1
cdr3_aa: CSASRVAGGPITDTQYF

j_call: TRBJ2-7
cdr3_length: 15
v_call: TRBV6-5
cdr3_aa: CASSYTVGSSYEQYF

j_call: TRBJ1-4
cdr3_length: 15
v_call: TRBV2
cdr3_aa: CASSEDRLTNEKLFF

j_call: TRBJ1-2
cdr3_length: 18
v_call: TRBV7-8
cdr3_aa: CASSLYRLWGSDPSGYTF

j_call: TRBJ2-7
cdr3_length: 15
v_call: TRBV27
cdr3_aa: CASSSHSPGTYEQYF

j_call: TRBJ2-7
cdr3_length: 12
v_call: TRBV7-9
cdr3_aa: CASSSGGDEQYF

j_call: TRBJ2-3
cdr3_length: 15
v_call: TRBV9
cdr3_aa: CASSVASGSGYTQYF

j_call: TRBJ2-3
cdr3_length: 14
v_call: TRBV10-1
cdr3_aa: CASSEGSNTDTQYF

j_call: TRBJ2-2
cdr3_length: 14
v_call: TRBV7-3
cdr3_aa: CASSFDLHTGELFF

j_call: TRBJ2-4
cdr3_length: 15
v_call: TRBV12-3/TRBV12-4
cdr3_aa: CASREGQGAAYGQYF

j_call: TRBJ1-5
cdr3_length: 14
v_call: TRBV7-9
cdr3_aa: CASTTTGINQPQHF